This passage covers 25 T cell receptor beta chains from one sample sequenced in a study of T cell responses to AZD1222 COVID-19 vaccine. The repertoire was sequenced with immunoSEQ multiplex PCR; TCRdb's copy has only in-frame clones and lacks some. The sample carries about 180,000 clones, approximately 94% recorded once. Here the sequenced sample was peripheral blood, taken 28 days after the second AZD1222 dose. These receptors were taken from an adult who received the AZD1222 COVID-19 vaccine.

This chain joins TRBV21-1 and TRBJ1-4; the table gives TRBD1 as D, unverified against the DNA. TRBV21-1 is termed a pseudogene. This CDR3 contains 17 residues. The CDR3, as DNA: TGTGCCAGCAGCAAACTCGCCAGGGCGGCAACTAATGAAAAACTGTTTTTT. Translation: CASSKLARAATNEKLFF.

The chain carries TRBV7-8 and TRBJ1-5, with 7 bases matching TRBD1. In germline, CDR1 is SGHVS, CDR2 FQNEAQ. This CDR3 is built from 18 residues. Trimming removed 5 bases from V and 2 bases from J; junction bases left unmatched: 15. DNA for the CDR3: TGTGCCAGCAGCCCGGAGCATCGGCAGGGGGTCGGCAATCAGCCCCAGCATTTT. Its protein product is CASSPEHRQGVGNQPQHF.

The rearrangement uses TRBV5-5 and TRBJ1-5, with no clear D. Germline V CDR1 and CDR2: SGHKS, YYEKEE (reference sequence). Trimming stripped 1 base from V and 11 bases from J, with 22 bases between. The CDR3 totals 16 residues. CDR3 nucleotides: TGTGCCAGCAGCTTGTGGGGAGTTTATACCCTTCAATCCCAGCATTTT. This sequence encodes CASSLWGVYTLQSQHF.

The rearrangement joins TRBV19 to TRBJ1-1; D uncertain. CDR1 and CDR2 from the germline V gene are LNHDA and SQIVND (reference sequence). CDR3 length: 13 amino acids. Trimming removed 6 bases from V and 0 bases from J, with 8 bases in between. The DNA of the CDR3 is TGTGCCAGTAGCGTCTATGTGAACACTGAAGCTTTCTTT. It encodes CASSVYVNTEAFF.

The gene calls are TRBV2 and TRBJ2-3, with 9 bases aligning to TRBD2. This CDR3 is 16 amino acids long. V trimming: 2 bases; J trimming: 4 bases; junction bases outside the gene matches: 7. Germline V gene data show CDR1 as SNHLY and CDR2 as FYNNEI. CDR3 sequence reads: CASSELAGEGSDTQYF. For the CDR3, the DNA is TGTGCCAGCAGTGAATTAGCGGGAGAGGGGTCAGATACGCAGTATTTT.

This clone appeared a few times. The rearrangement links TRBV21-1 to TRBJ1-2; the table's D gene call, TRBD1, was not cross checked with the DNA. TRBV21-1 is a recognized pseudogene. The CDR3 runs to 14 residues. Here the CDR3 reads CASSKSAGRNGYTF. DNA for the CDR3: TGTGCCAGCAGCAAATCAGCAGGGCGTAATGGCTACACCTTC.

This clone was counted once. The V and J genes are TRBV11-2 and TRBJ2-3, with D possibly matching TRBD2 (5 bases). V was pared by 1 base and J by 0 bases, with 11 bases between. Germline V lookup: CDR1 SGHAT, CDR2 FQNNGV. CDR3 length equals 16 residues. The CDR3 DNA reads TGTGCCAGCAGCTTAGTTCCCAGCGGCAGCACAGATACGCAGTATTTT. Residues: CASSLVPSGSTDTQYF.

This clone has just one count. The DNA of the CDR3 is TGTGCCAGCAGCTTAGATGCGGGAAGGGATACGCAGTATTTT. Encoded protein: CASSLDAGRDTQYF. V and J are TRBV7-9 and TRBJ2-3, with a possible D match to TRBD2 (6 bases). The CDR3 has 14 amino acids. Trimming removed 1 base at V and 6 bases at J, with 11 bases between. CDR1 and CDR2 (germline): SEHNR, FQNEAQ (reference sequence).

In its sample, this clone was seen once. This sequence joins TRBV27 and TRBJ1-1; D is unresolved. Trimming left V 7 bases short and J 1 base short, with 16 bases between. CDR1 and CDR2 (germline): MNHEY, SMNVEV (reference sequence). The CDR3 sequence is 15 residues long. The CDR3: CASNPFSVGNTEAFF. The CDR3 DNA reads TGTGCCAGCAACCCGTTTTCAGTGGGGAACACTGAAGCTTTCTTT.

V gene TRBV6-2 or TRBV6-3 combines with J gene TRBJ2-7; no reliable D call. Germline loops: CDR1 MNHEY, CDR2 SVGEGT. V dropped 6 bases and J dropped 3 bases, with 12 bases sitting between them. This CDR3 is built from 13 residues. The CDR3: CASSWQDDYEQYF. Written as DNA, the CDR3 is TGTGCCAGCAGCTGGCAGGACGACTACGAGCAGTACTTC.

J is TRBJ2-3 and V is TRBV6-4; 10 bases map to TRBD2. CDR1 and CDR2 from the germline V gene are MRHNA and SNTAGT. V trimming: 3 bases; J trimming: 5 bases; junction bases outside the gene matches: 2. The CDR3 loop spans 14 amino acids. The CDR3 loop is CASSELAGRDTQYF. CDR3 bases: TGTGCCAGCAGTGAACTAGCGGGGAGAGATACGCAGTATTTT.

J is TRBJ1-2 and V is TRBV18; 9 bases align to TRBD1. This CDR3 is built from 15 residues. With 3 bases clipped from V and 5 bases from J, the junction kept 7 bases outside the gene matches. Germline CDR1 and CDR2: KGHSH and LQKENI. The CDR3 nucleotides read TGTGCCAGCTCACCCCCCTTCGACAGGGGGTATGGCTACACCTTC. It is translated as CASSPPFDRGYGYTF.

The chain combines TRBV27 with TRBJ2-2, with D hard to call. The CDR3 loop spans 15 amino acids. V shed 3 bases and J shed 2 bases, with 10 bases lying between them. Germline CDR1 reads MNHEY; CDR2 reads SMNVEV (reference sequence). The CDR3 DNA sequence: TGTGCCAGCAGTTTCGGTAACCTCAACACCGGGGAGCTGTTTTTT. Translation: CASSFGNLNTGELFF.

The rearrangement links TRBV10-1 to TRBJ2-2; D uncertain. The CDR3 runs 14 residues. V gave up 5 bases and J gave up 0 bases, with 7 bases separating them. CDR1 WNHNN and CDR2 SYGVQD come from the germline V gene (reference sequence). CDR3: CASSRQPNTGELFF. CDR3 sequence (DNA): TGCGCCAGCAGTCGTCAGCCGAACACCGGGGAGCTGTTTTTT.

The chain couples TRBV7-9 to TRBJ1-1; D call uncertain. Between the trimmed V and J ends, which lost 1 base and 6 bases, there was a span of 12 bases. The CDR3 has 14 amino acids. Germline V lookup: CDR1 SEHNR, CDR2 FQNEAQ (reference sequence). CDR3 DNA sequence: TGTGCCAGCAGCTTAGGTTCGGCGTTGGCTGAAGCTTTCTTT. This encodes CASSLGSALAEAFF.

This sequence joins TRBV27 and TRBJ1-6; TRBD1 matches 9 bases. Germline CDR1 is MNHEY and CDR2 is SMNVEV (reference sequence). The CDR3 totals 13 residues. V lost 4 bases to trimming and J lost 9 bases; unmatched junction nucleotides: 1. CDR3 nucleotides: TGTGCCAGCAGTTGGGACAGGGTTTCACCCCTCCACTTT. Residues: CASSWDRVSPLHF.

The chain uses TRBV18 and TRBJ2-5; 11 positions match TRBD2. Germline lookup yields CDR1 KGHSH and CDR2 LQKENI. The CDR3 is made up of 19 amino acids. Trimming at V came to 0 bases and at J to 5 bases, leaving 14 bases not matched to a gene. CDR3 residues: CASSPPLAGGWGSLETQYF. The CDR3 DNA reads as TGTGCCAGCTCACCACCTCTAGCGGGAGGCTGGGGTTCATTGGAGACCCAGTACTTC.

The gene calls are TRBV4-1 and TRBJ2-7; D is unresolved. Germline V gene sequence: CDR1 MGHRA, CDR2 YSYEKL. Trimming left V 4 bases short and J 2 bases short, with 12 bases between. CDR3 size: 14 residues. The CDR3 spells CASSPSRAPYEQYF. In DNA form, the CDR3 reads TGCGCCAGCAGCCCCTCAAGGGCGCCCTACGAGCAGTACTTC.

The chain employs TRBV5-4 and TRBJ2-7; D unclear. The CDR3 length is 13 residues. Germline V CDR1 and CDR2: SGHNT, YYREEE (reference sequence). Trimming cost V 0 bases and J 6 bases, with 10 bases left between them. CDR3 nucleotides: TGTGCCAGCAGCTTGGACTCCCGTGCCGAGCAGTACTTC. Residues: CASSLDSRAEQYF.

The chain has TRBV6-5 and TRBJ1-2, with D unresolved. Trimming removed 5 bases at V and 5 bases at J, with 12 bases between. CDR1 and CDR2 from the germline V gene are MNHEY and SVGAGI. This CDR3 contains 13 residues. The DNA of the CDR3 is TGTGCCAGCAGTCCCAGTGTGGAGTATGGCTACACCTTC. Translating gives CASSPSVEYGYTF.

This clone was detected a few times. This sample includes further DNA sequences coding for the same CDR3. The genes are TRBV28 and TRBJ2-5; D is uncertain. The CDR3 spans 11 residues. The V and J ends lost 1 base and 4 bases respectively, with 1 base between them. The V gene's germline CDR1 is MDHEN and CDR2 SYDVKM. The CDR3 DNA follows: TGTGCCAGCAGTTTATTAGAGACCCAGTACTTC. Amino acids: CASSLLETQYF.

The V and J genes are TRBV2 and TRBJ1-1; D not certain. The CDR3 consists of 14 residues. The germline V gene has CDR1 SNHLY and CDR2 FYNNEI. V was clipped by 4 bases and J by 0 bases, with 9 bases between them. Here the CDR3 reads CASSGRLMNTEAFF. The CDR3 region has the DNA TGTGCCAGCAGTGGACGGTTAATGAACACTGAAGCTTTCTTT.

This clone appeared a single time. CDR3 protein: CASSWGWGGELFF. The CDR3 DNA sequence: TGTGCCAGCAGTTGGGGTTGGGGCGGGGAGCTGTTTTTT. This chain links TRBV27 with TRBJ2-2; no clear D. Germline V gene sequence: CDR1 MNHEY, CDR2 SMNVEV (reference sequence). The ends were cut back, 4 bases at V and 7 bases at J, with 10 bases in the middle. This CDR3 is built from 13 residues.

The V call is TRBV6-4, the J call TRBJ1-2, with D hard to call. Per germline, CDR1 MRHNA and CDR2 SNTAGT. V lost 0 bases, J lost 6 bases, and 8 bases lay in between. The CDR3 is 13 amino acids. The CDR3 coding sequence is TGTGCCAGCAGTGACTCAGGGAGGGATGGCTACACCTTC. Translation gives CASSDSGRDGYTF.

This sequence joins TRBV19 and TRBJ1-1; the D gene is possibly TRBD1 (5 bases). CDR3 length: 14 residues. V was trimmed by 7 bases and J by 11 bases, leaving 23 bases between them. Germline CDR1 LNHDA, CDR2 SQIVND (reference sequence). The DNA of the CDR3 is TGTGCCAGTACCCGTTTGGGGGGTTTGATGGAGGCTTTCTTT. This translates into CASTRLGGLMEAFF.